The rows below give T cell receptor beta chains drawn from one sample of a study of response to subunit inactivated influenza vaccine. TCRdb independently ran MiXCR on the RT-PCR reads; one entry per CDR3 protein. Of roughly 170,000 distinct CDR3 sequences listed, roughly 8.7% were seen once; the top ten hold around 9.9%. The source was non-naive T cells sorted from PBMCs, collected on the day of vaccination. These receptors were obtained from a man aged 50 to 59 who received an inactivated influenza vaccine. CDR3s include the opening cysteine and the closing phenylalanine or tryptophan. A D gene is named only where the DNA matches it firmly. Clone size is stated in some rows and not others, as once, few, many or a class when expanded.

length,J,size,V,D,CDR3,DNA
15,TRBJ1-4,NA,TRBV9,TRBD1,CASSAKTGINEKLFF,TGTGCCAGCAGCGCGAAGACAGGGATAAATGAAAAACTGTTTTTT
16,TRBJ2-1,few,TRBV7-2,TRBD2,CASSFRGGRVYNEQFF,TGTGCCAGCAGCTTCAGGGGCGGGAGGGTATACAATGAGCAGTTCTTC
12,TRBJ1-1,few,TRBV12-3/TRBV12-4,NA,CASTQRVTEAFF,TGTGCCAGCACCCAACGTGTCACTGAAGCTTTCTTT
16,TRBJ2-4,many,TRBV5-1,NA,CASSLGQILAKNIQYF,TGCGCCAGCAGCTTGGGACAGATTCTAGCCAAAAACATTCAGTACTTC
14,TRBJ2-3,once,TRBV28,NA,CATWPGVLTDTQYF,TGTGCCACCTGGCCAGGGGTACTCACAGATACGCAGTATTTT
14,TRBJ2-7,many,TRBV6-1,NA,CASSPNGGPYEQYF,TGTGCCAGCAGCCCTAACGGGGGGCCTTACGAGCAGTACTTC
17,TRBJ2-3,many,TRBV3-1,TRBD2,CASSQDGAGTSGDTQYF,TGTGCCAGCAGCCAAGATGGGGCGGGGACTAGCGGCGATACGCAGTATTTT
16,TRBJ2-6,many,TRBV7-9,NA,CASSSGRSSGANVLTF,TGTGCCAGCAGCTCTGGACGGAGCTCTGGGGCCAACGTCCTGACTTTC
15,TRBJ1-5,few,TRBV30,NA,CAWSVAGYGNQPQHF,TGTGCCTGGAGTGTAGCAGGGTACGGCAATCAGCCCCAGCATTTT
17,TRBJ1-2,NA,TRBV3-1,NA,CASSHLVTAGPRGGYTF,TGTGCCAGCAGCCATCTGGTTACGGCGGGGCCTCGAGGCGGCTACACCTTC
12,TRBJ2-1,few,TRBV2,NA,CASSYQWNEQFF,TGTGCCAGCAGCTATCAATGGAATGAGCAGTTCTTC
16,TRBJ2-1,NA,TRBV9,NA,CASSETGVINYNEQFF,TGTGCCAGCAGCGAAACGGGAGTAATTAACTACAATGAGCAGTTCTTC
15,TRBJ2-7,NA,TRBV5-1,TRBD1,CASRARTGEPGGQYF,TGCGCCAGCAGGGCAAGGACAGGGGAACCGGGGGGGCAGTACTTC
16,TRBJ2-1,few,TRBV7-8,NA,CASSLLAEGFGDEQFF,TGTGCCAGCAGCTTGTTGGCGGAGGGTTTTGGCGATGAGCAGTTCTTC
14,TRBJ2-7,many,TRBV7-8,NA,CASSFIGRAYEQYF,TGTGCCAGCAGCTTCATAGGACGGGCCTACGAGCAGTACTTC
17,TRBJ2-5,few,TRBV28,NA,CASTLGWLRITEETQYF,TGTGCCAGCACCCTTGGGTGGTTACGGATAACCGAGGAGACCCAGTACTTC
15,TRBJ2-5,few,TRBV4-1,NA,CASSRQTGIRETQYF,TGCGCCAGCAGCCGCCAAACCGGTATCCGAGAGACCCAGTACTTC
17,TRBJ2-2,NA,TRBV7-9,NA,CASSLRRDRPNTGELFF,TGTGCCAGCAGCCTGAGGCGGGACCGCCCAAACACCGGGGAGCTGTTTTTT
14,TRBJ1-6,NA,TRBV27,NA,CASSHRQNNSPLHF,TGTGCCAGCAGCCACCGACAGAATAATTCACCCCTCCACTTT
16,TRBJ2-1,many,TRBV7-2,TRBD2,CASSLAVAGGHNEQFF,TGTGCCAGCAGCTTAGCAGTAGCGGGGGGCCACAATGAGCAGTTCTTC
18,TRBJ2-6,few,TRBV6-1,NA,CASSRYRAPQAGANVLTF,TGTGCCAGCAGTAGATACAGGGCTCCACAAGCTGGGGCCAACGTCCTGACTTTC
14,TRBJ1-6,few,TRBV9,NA,CASSVAQRDSPLHF,TGTGCCAGCAGCGTAGCACAGAGGGATTCACCCCTCCACTTT
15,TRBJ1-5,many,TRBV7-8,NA,CASSLERNDNQPQHF,TGTGCCAGCAGCTTAGAACGAAACGACAATCAGCCCCAGCATTTT
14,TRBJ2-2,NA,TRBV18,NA,CASSPPSNTGELFF,TGTGCCAGCTCACCACCCAGCAACACCGGGGAGCTGTTTTTT
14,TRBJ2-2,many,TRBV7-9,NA,CASSSPWNTGELFF,TGTGCCAGCAGCTCCCCCTGGAACACCGGGGAGCTGTTTTTT
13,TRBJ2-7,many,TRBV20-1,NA,CSARLGRAHEQYF,TGCAGTGCTAGACTGGGACGGGCCCACGAGCAGTACTTC
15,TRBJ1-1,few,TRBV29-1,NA,CSVVAGGEFVTEAFF,TGCAGCGTTGTGGCCGGGGGTGAATTTGTCACTGAAGCTTTCTTT
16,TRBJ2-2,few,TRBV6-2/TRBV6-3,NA,CASSYVPGGNTGELFF,TGTGCCAGCAGTTACGTCCCCGGGGGGAACACCGGGGAGCTGTTTTTT